This T cell receptor beta chain comes out of a study of blood T cell repertoires in COVID-19 (dated by TCRdb to about 2020). For the wider study: Collaborator samples came from the United States, Italy and Spain and covered acute and convalescent phases of COVID-19. The prospective study material was composed of cDNA or gDNA derived from T cells, B-cell-depleted T cells, or PBMCs. Subjects who had been exposed to COVID-19, were actively infected with it, or had recovered from it provided the deeply sampled blood TCRbeta repertoires that made up the dataset. The repertoires were released in a freely available public database intended as a resource for research on the immune response to SARS-CoV-2. Samples came from the ongoing ImmuneRACE study (first 160 participants) plus 1,254 subjects from 6 global collaborators. Sample metadata almost always included a de-identified subject ID, COVID-19 status, age in years and sex. Where HLA class I and class II types were available, the types were taken from metadata supplied by the sample provider, not from assay-based typing. Overall results and qualifications from the work: How much clinical and demographic metadata was included differed by source and by participant, and the metadata was provided uncurated.

From its cysteine to its phenylalanine, the CDR3 spans 14 amino acids. The sequence is cut down to CDR3 DNA, 42 bases in frame from base 1. The germline V end is reduced by 6 bases and the J end by 10 bases; junction bases left unmatched: 8. Reading the germline V gene gives CDR1 ENHRY and CDR2 SYGVKD. In the case of this clone: Its antigen is not yet known. No much larger clone is present one base from it, and per-base qualities are unavailable.

The immunoSEQ Assay, a bias-controlled multiplex PCR, was used to amplify TCRbeta CDR3 regions from genomic DNA. Per the authors' processing: Within the assay, amplification of reference gene primers was used to estimate how many nucleated cells each sample contained. Sequence reads were collapsed and filtered to measure the absolute abundance of every unique TCRbeta CDR3 rearrangement. For each sample, productive Simpson clonality was calculated by taking the square root of Simpson's diversity index across productive rearrangements. The table was pulled from immuneACCESS by TCRdb, which kept in-frame rearrangements only. Such tables lose some clones; where checked, under half of the loss comes from unresolved V genes, and the rest has no known cause. For V, J and clone size, that table is used; D and trimming come from the DNA. A total of approximately 150,000 clones appear in this sample, around 81% of them only once. Clones ranked in the top ten supply roughly 8.1% of the sample.

At one collaborating source in Seattle, patients were enrolled during active infection and were followed longitudinally through the course of disease. Each collaborating institution followed its own protocols to collect whole blood in K2EDTA tubes. For TCRbeta analysis, collaborator samples were shipped as frozen whole blood, as isolated PBMCs, or as DNA extracted from either sample type. This chain joins TRBV10-3 to TRBJ1-6; 8 central nucleotides agree with TRBD1. The clonotype comes from a woman aged 80 or over with COVID-19, enrolled during active disease. Sequenced: peripheral blood. The sequenced DNA: TGTGCCATCAGGTCCCCCGACAGGGGCTCACCCCTCCACTTT. Its protein is CAIRSPDRGSPLHF.